The 32 T cell receptor beta chains below all came from one sample that was sequenced in a study of T-cell memory formation after mild COVID-19. From the 5' RACE reads, TCRdb called clonotypes with MiXCR, one entry per CDR3 protein. The sample includes more than 250,000 distinct CDR3 sequences, under 20% of them seen just once. The sequencing input was PBMCs or a T cell subset sorted from them (not recorded which). These receptors were collected from a man aged 18-30 years who had mild COVID-19 (a few samples of this study predate the infection). Cell type and time point are not known.

This rearrangement joins TRBV5-1 to TRBJ2-1; D possibly matches TRBD1 or TRBD2 (6 bases each). Germline V gene data show CDR1 as SGHRS and CDR2 as YFSETQ. The ends were cut back, 0 bases at V and 0 bases at J, with 13 bases in the middle. The CDR3 covers 17 residues. The CDR3 region has the DNA TGCGCCAGCAGCTTGGGGACAGCGGGTGTCTCCTACAATGAGCAGTTCTTC. Its protein is CASSLGTAGVSYNEQFF.

This clonotype has a count of ten or more. The chain combines TRBV7-9 with TRBJ1-1, with D unclear. V was shortened by 4 bases and J by 4 bases, with 4 bases between the two germline ends. This CDR3 is 11 amino acids long. The germline gives CDR1 SEHNR, CDR2 FQNEAQ (reference sequence). The CDR3 sequence is CASSSLTEAFF. CDR3 sequence (DNA): TGTGCCAGCAGCTCCCTCACTGAAGCTTTCTTT.

The rearrangement uses TRBV4-3 and TRBJ1-6, with no clear D. The germline V and J ends were trimmed by 0 bases and 2 bases, with 5 bases remaining between them. Germline CDR1 reads LGHNA; CDR2 reads YSLEER. The CDR3 runs 15 residues. The CDR3: CASSQDIAYNSPLHF. As DNA, the CDR3 is TGCGCCAGCAGCCAAGATATCGCCTATAATTCACCCCTCCACTTT.

This chain connects TRBV6-6 to TRBJ2-6; 7 nucleotides line up with TRBD1. V lost 6 bases, J lost 1 base, and 9 bases stayed unmatched. Germline CDR1 MNHNY, CDR2 SVGAGI (reference sequence). The CDR3 contains 17 residues. The CDR3 coding sequence is TGTGCCAGCAGGGGCAAGGGGGCATGGTCTGGGGCCAACGTCCTGACTTTC. Translated: CASRGKGAWSGANVLTF.

This clonotype was seen a handful of times. V usage is TRBV7-2 and J usage is TRBJ1-1, with no clear D. V dropped 4 bases and J dropped 1 base, with 13 bases sitting between them. This CDR3 has 15 residues. Germline V gene data show CDR1 as SGHTA and CDR2 as FQGNSA. DNA of the CDR3: TGTGCCAGCAGCTCTACCCCAAATGGGAACACTGAAGCTTTCTTT. Translation gives CASSSTPNGNTEAFF.

The V call is TRBV5-1, the J call TRBJ2-7; 8 positions agree with TRBD1. Germline loops: CDR1 SGHRS, CDR2 YFSETQ. V shed 2 bases and J 6 bases; nucleotides not matched to a gene: 7. The CDR3 contains 14 residues. The CDR3 bases are TGCGCCAGCAGCTTCCAGGGGGCAACTGGCGAGCAGTACTTC. It yields the protein CASSFQGATGEQYF. Drawing the rest from reference TRBV5-1 and TRBJ2-7, the complete variable domain is KAGVTQTPRYLIKTRGQQVTLSCSPISGHRSVSWYQQTPGQGLQFLFEYFSETQRNKGNFPGRFSGRQFSNSRSEMNVSTLELGDSALYLCASSFQGATGEQYFGPGTRLTVT.

The chain uses TRBV9 and TRBJ2-1; no clear D gene. From germline, CDR1 is SGDLS and CDR2 YYNGEE. The CDR3 is made up of 14 amino acids. Trimming removed 4 bases at V and 7 bases at J, with 15 bases between. The CDR3 DNA is TGTGCCAGCAGCCCACGGGTTATGAGGAATGAGCAGTTCTTC. This encodes CASSPRVMRNEQFF.

The genes are TRBV20-1 and TRBJ1-4, with D possibly matching TRBD1 (5 bases). The V gene's germline CDR1 is DFQATT and CDR2 SNEGSKA (reference sequence). The CDR3 loop spans 11 amino acids. The V end lost 6 bases, the J end lost 8 bases, and 10 bases lay between the germline ends. Here the CDR3 reads CSASGREKLFF. The CDR3 coding sequence is TGCAGTGCATCGGGGCGAGAAAAACTGTTTTTT.

This sequence joins TRBV6-5 and TRBJ2-7, with D uncertain. V shed 6 bases and J shed 8 bases, with 8 bases lying between them. Germline V gene data show CDR1 as MNHEY and CDR2 as SVGAGI. This CDR3 is built from 10 residues. The CDR3 loop is CASRRHQQYV. The CDR3 bases are TGTGCCAGCAGGCGACACCAGCAGTACGTC.

The CDR3 region has the DNA TGTGCCAGCAGCTTAGCCGAGTGGAGCGGGAGAACGAATGAGCAGTTCTTC. This sequence encodes CASSLAEWSGRTNEQFF. The V and J genes are TRBV7-2 and TRBJ2-1, with 8 bases matching TRBD2. The CDR3 sequence is 17 residues long. Germline assignment: CDR1 SGHTA and CDR2 FQGNSA. Trimming took 0 bases from V and 7 from J; bases not matched to a gene: 11.

This clonotype was seen at least ten times. The chain combines TRBV12-3 or TRBV12-4 with TRBJ1-1, with no clear D. This CDR3 comprises 14 residues. V was cut by 3 bases and J by 1 base, with 9 bases left in between. The CDR3 sequence: CASSFMIRNTEAFF. For the CDR3, the DNA is TGTGCCAGCAGTTTTATGATCAGGAACACTGAAGCTTTCTTT.

This clonotype was picked up a small number of times. The genes are TRBV7-6 and TRBJ2-5; the D is unclear. This CDR3 has 14 residues. The V gene's germline CDR1 is SGHVS and CDR2 FNYEAQ. Trimming took 5 bases from V and 6 from J, leaving 16 bases between them. CDR3 sequence: CASSLTLGWQTQYF. DNA for the CDR3: TGTGCCAGCAGCCTAACGCTGGGATGGCAGACCCAGTACTTC.

This clonotype has just a few counts. This chain uses TRBV30 with TRBJ1-2; D not certain. The V gene lost 3 bases and the J gene lost 3 bases, with 5 bases spanning the gap. Germline assignment: CDR1 GTSNPN and CDR2 SVGIG (reference sequence). The CDR3 is 11 residues long. Here the CDR3 reads CAWRRYYGYTF. The CDR3 DNA sequence: TGTGCCTGGAGGAGATACTATGGCTACACCTTC.

This clonotype was observed a handful of times. The chain has TRBV5-1 and TRBJ2-6, with 8 bases lining up with TRBD1. Germline assignment: CDR1 SGHRS and CDR2 YFSETQ. Unmatched junction bases numbered 9, after V lost 4 bases and J lost 0 bases. The CDR3 contains 18 residues. The CDR3 spells CASSPAGQVFSGANVLTF. The DNA for the CDR3 is TGCGCCAGCAGCCCCGCGGGACAGGTTTTCTCTGGGGCCAACGTCCTGACTTTC.

There are a few counts of this clonotype. The rearrangement uses TRBV9 and TRBJ2-2, with 9 bases matching TRBD1. Trimming at V came to 0 bases and at J to 3 bases, leaving 6 bases not matched to a gene. Germline assignment: CDR1 SGDLS and CDR2 YYNGEE. The CDR3 extends over 17 amino acids. The CDR3: CASSVGWTGEDTGELFF. The CDR3, as DNA: TGTGCCAGCAGCGTAGGGTGGACAGGGGAGGACACCGGGGAGCTGTTTTTT.

This clonotype turned up a few times. V gene TRBV29-1 combines with J gene TRBJ2-7; D is perhaps TRBD2 (6 bases). V lost 3 bases to trimming and J lost 6 bases, with 21 bases between them. Germline loops: CDR1 SQVTM, CDR2 ANQGSEA. This CDR3 has 15 residues. The CDR3 loop is CSVEKSAAGSVEQYF. Written as DNA, the CDR3 is TGCAGCGTTGAGAAGTCGGCGGCGGGGTCCGTCGAGCAGTACTTC.

This clonotype was counted only a few times. The chain combines TRBV5-4 with TRBJ1-2, with 8 bases fitting TRBD1. The CDR3 loop spans 12 amino acids. The J segment lost 7 bases and the V segment lost 4 bases, leaving 3 bases of the junction unmatched. CDR1 is SGHNT and CDR2 is YYREEE in the germline V gene (reference sequence). The CDR3 nucleotides read TGTGCCAGCAGCCCGGGACAGGCTGGCTACACCTTC. It yields the protein CASSPGQAGYTF. The full variable domain, with the rest looked up from reference TRBV5-4 and TRBJ1-2, is ETGVTQSPTHLIKTRGQQVTLRCSSQSGHNTVSWYQQALGQGPQFIFQYYREEENGRGNFPPRFSGLQFPNYSSELNVNALELDDSALYLCASSPGQAGYTFGSGTRLTVV.

The chain uses TRBV27 and TRBJ2-2; D assignment may be TRBD1 or TRBD2 (5 bases each). This CDR3 is 15 amino acids long. Germline V CDR1 and CDR2: MNHEY, SMNVEV (reference sequence). Trimming took 2 bases from V and 3 from J, leaving 10 bases between them. This CDR3 is CASSLLGTDTGELFF. The DNA for the CDR3 is TGTGCCAGCAGTTTACTCGGGACGGACACCGGGGAGCTGTTTTTT.

The chain carries TRBV7-2 and TRBJ1-2; 9 nucleotides match TRBD1. The CDR3 is 13 amino acids. Losses at the gene ends were 4 bases for V and 6 bases for J; bases not matched to a gene: 3. Per the germline V gene, CDR1 is SGHTA and CDR2 is FQGNSA. The CDR3 is CASSWDRVNGYTF. In DNA form, the CDR3 reads TGTGCCAGCAGCTGGGACAGGGTGAATGGCTACACCTTC. Full variable domain (outside the CDR3, taken from reference TRBV7-2 and TRBJ1-2): GAGVSQSPSNKVTEKGKDVELRCDPISGHTALYWYRQSLGQGLEFLIYFQGNSAPDKSGLPSDRFSAERTGGSVSTLTIQRTQQEDSAVYLCASSWDRVNGYTFGSGTRLTVV.

This clonotype was detected a few times. This chain connects TRBV9 to TRBJ1-6, with D hard to call. The CDR3 has 16 amino acids. Per germline, CDR1 SGDLS and CDR2 YYNGEE. V was clipped by 2 bases and J by 0 bases, with 9 bases between them. In DNA form, the CDR3 reads TGTGCCAGCAGCGTTTCGGGGAGCTCCTATAATTCACCCCTCCACTTT. Its protein is CASSVSGSSYNSPLHF.

This clonotype was detected many times. This chain uses TRBV29-1 with TRBJ1-1; D ambiguous. This CDR3 contains 11 residues. The V end lost 4 bases, the J end lost 2 bases, and 5 bases lay between the germline ends. CDR1 is SQVTM and CDR2 is ANQGSEA in the germline V gene. CDR3 sequence (DNA): TGCAGCGTTGGACGTAACACTGAAGCTTTCTTT. It yields the protein CSVGRNTEAFF.

This clonotype was observed a handful of times. This chain links TRBV28 with TRBJ2-1; 14 nucleotides agree with TRBD2. The CDR3 is 16 amino acids. The germline gives CDR1 MDHEN, CDR2 SYDVKM. After removal of 3 bases from V and 7 bases from J, the junction contained 5 bases not matched to a gene. The CDR3 DNA reads as TGTGCCAGCAGTTTGGGACTAGCGGGGGTGCGTAATGAGCAGTTCTTC. It codes for CASSLGLAGVRNEQFF.

In this sample, this clonotype turned up a few times. The CDR3, as DNA: TGTGCCAGCAGCTTAGCAGCCGGGAGGAATGGCTACACCTTC. Residues: CASSLAAGRNGYTF. This sequence joins TRBV7-2 and TRBJ1-2; D not resolved. V was cut by 0 bases and J by 6 bases, with 11 bases left in between. This CDR3 is 14 amino acids long. Germline V gives CDR1 SGHTA, CDR2 FQGNSA.

This clonotype has only a few counts. CDR3: CASSPKGSLYMNTEAFF. The CDR3 coding sequence is TGTGCCAGCAGCCCCAAAGGATCTTTATACATGAACACTGAAGCTTTCTTT. V is TRBV7-3 and J is TRBJ1-1; D is unclear. V gave up 5 bases and J gave up 0 bases, with 19 bases separating them. The CDR3 runs 17 residues. Germline V gene sequence: CDR1 SGHTA, CDR2 FQGTGA.

The chain is built from TRBV15 and TRBJ1-1, with unresolved D. The CDR3 consists of 13 residues. The V gene's germline CDR1 is LNHNV and CDR2 YYDKDF (reference sequence). V was shortened by 5 bases and J by 1 base, with 8 bases between the two germline ends. The chain's CDR3 is CATSPEGNTEAFF. The CDR3 DNA follows: TGTGCCACCAGCCCTGAGGGGAACACTGAAGCTTTCTTT.

This clonotype came up many times. The genes are TRBV13 and TRBJ2-3, with unresolved D. The CDR3 has 13 amino acids. Germline V gene lookup returns CDR1 PRHDT and CDR2 FYEKMQ (reference sequence). Trimming pared 1 base from V and 6 bases from J, leaving 8 bases between. CDR3 DNA sequence: TGTGCCAGCAGCTTAGAGACGAGGGATACGCAGTATTTT. It encodes CASSLETRDTQYF.

This clonotype has only a few counts. The chain combines TRBV28 with TRBJ2-6; D is possibly TRBD1 (6 bases). The CDR3 is 19 amino acids. CDR1 is MDHEN, CDR2 SYDVKM, per germline. V dropped 3 bases and J dropped 0 bases, with 18 bases sitting between them. The chain's CDR3 is CASSFVFPGEGSGANVLTF. Written as DNA, the CDR3 is TGTGCCAGCAGTTTCGTATTTCCAGGGGAAGGCTCTGGGGCCAACGTCCTGACTTTC.

This clonotype was found a few times. The chain recombines TRBV4-3 with TRBJ1-2; D ambiguous. The length of the CDR3 is 12 residues. Germline CDR1 is LGHNA and CDR2 is YSLEER. The V end lost 4 bases, the J end lost 2 bases, and 5 bases lay between the germline ends. The chain's CDR3 is CASSRENYGYTF. CDR3 bases: TGCGCCAGCAGCCGTGAGAACTATGGCTACACCTTC.

The chain carries TRBV11-1 and TRBJ1-1, with D possibly matching TRBD1 (5 bases). CDR1 is SGHAT, CDR2 FQDESV, per germline (reference sequence). Between the trimmed V and J ends, which lost 2 bases and 8 bases, there was a span of 12 bases. The CDR3 runs to 13 residues. CDR3 in DNA: TGTGCCAGCAGCTTATCGATGGGGCCAGAAGCTTTCTTT. Translation: CASSLSMGPEAFF.

The table lists this clonotype with a few counts. The rearrangement uses TRBV12-3 or TRBV12-4 and TRBJ1-2; D perhaps matches TRBD1 (6 bases). The V end was cut by 7 bases, the J end by 7 bases, with 13 bases between. This CDR3 is built from 12 residues. The CDR3 region has the DNA TGTGCCAGCACCTTACTCAGGGGTGGCTACACCTTC. Its translation: CASTLLRGGYTF.

The chain joins TRBV5-1 to TRBJ2-5; D is uncertain. The CDR3 consists of 14 residues. Germline V gene data show CDR1 as SGHRS and CDR2 as YFSETQ. The germline V and J ends were trimmed by 0 bases and 2 bases, with 8 bases remaining between them. The CDR3 protein is CASSLGPEQETQYF. In DNA, the CDR3 is TGCGCCAGCAGCTTGGGTCCAGAGCAAGAGACCCAGTACTTC.

The rearrangement joins TRBV6-5 to TRBJ1-6; D might be TRBD1 (6 bases). CDR3 length: 16 amino acids. Germline CDR1 MNHEY, CDR2 SVGAGI. With 0 bases removed from V and 8 bases from J, the gap between germline ends came to 14 bases. For the CDR3, the DNA is TGTGCCAGCAGTTACTCTACACAGGGCTCTTATTCACCCCTCCACTTT. This sequence encodes CASSYSTQGSYSPLHF.